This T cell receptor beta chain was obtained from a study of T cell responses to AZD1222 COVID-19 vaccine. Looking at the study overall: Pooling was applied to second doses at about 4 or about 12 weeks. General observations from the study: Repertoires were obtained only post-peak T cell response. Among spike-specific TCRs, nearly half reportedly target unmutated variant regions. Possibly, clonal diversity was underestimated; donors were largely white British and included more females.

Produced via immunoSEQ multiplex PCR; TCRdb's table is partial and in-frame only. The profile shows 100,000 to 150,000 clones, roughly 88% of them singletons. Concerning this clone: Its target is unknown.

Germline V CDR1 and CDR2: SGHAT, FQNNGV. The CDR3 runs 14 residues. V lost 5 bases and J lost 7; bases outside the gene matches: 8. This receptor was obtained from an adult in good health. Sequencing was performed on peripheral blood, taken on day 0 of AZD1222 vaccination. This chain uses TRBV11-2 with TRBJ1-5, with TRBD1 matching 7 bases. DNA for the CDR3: TGTGCCAGCAGCCGGGCAGGGGGACGCCAGCCCCAGCATTTT. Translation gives CASSRAGGRQPQHF.